This T cell receptor beta chain originates from a study of T cell repertoires in cytomegalovirus infection (dated by TCRdb to between 2018 and 2020). Some background on the complete study: Recently identified HLA-C-restricted CMV epitopes, whose presentation resists viral immunomodulation, were targeted by peptide stimulations together with well-studied HLA-B-restricted epitopes. Because public TCR beta signatures pointed to carriage of CMV infection together with the matching HLA type, the HLA type of each donor mattered for the analysis.

The germline V gene gives CDR1 as MNHNS and CDR2 as SASEGT. Taken from cysteine to phenylalanine, the CDR3 has 16 residues. The retained sequence is limited to the CDR3, 48 bases, with the frame set at the first base. The V end gives up 11 bases and the J end 2 bases, leaving 10 bases in the junction not matched to a gene. What this sample's treatment or condition label stands for: in vitro stimulation with specific CMV peptide epitopes to enrich CMV-specific T cells. Here is what the overall study found, with its caveats: Cumulative frequency of public TCR beta family members discriminated carriers of CMV infection plus the relevant HLA type in this cohort and an independent roughly 350-donor cohort. The ex vivo response was dominated by HLA-C-restricted CMV-specific TCR beta clonotypes, and the single most frequent clonotype in two of eight donors was supplied by these HLA-C-restricted clonotypes.

These reads were obtained on an Illumina HiSeq 1500. Using fastp at Q25 and MiXCR, TCRdb reprocessed the public reads and kept productive beta chains. Identical CDR3 proteins give one entry, which carries the most common genes and DNA. This sample has 700,000 to 950,000 distinct CDR3 sequences in its table, and 32% of those were observed once. Roughly 12% of the sample lies in the top ten. As to this clonotype: No antigen is known for it. Base qualities are missing; no much larger clone stands one base away.

Here the sequenced sample was cultured CD8+ T cells from PBMCs, taken from culture after CMV antigen stimulation. The rearrangement joined TRBV6-1 to TRBJ2-6; TRBD2 aligns with 9 central bases. The sequence was collected from a human donor in good health (CMV status not recorded). Some clones in this sample may be carry-over from other donors' samples. In nucleotides, the sequence is TGTGCCTACAGTCTCGCGGGGGGGGCTGGGGCCAACGTCCTGACTTTC. This is translated as CAYSLAGGAGANVLTF.